Sequencing of this TCR beta chain was carried out in a study of blood T cell repertoires in COVID-19. For the study at large: COVID-19 samples, acute and convalescent, were from the United States, Italy and Spain.

As handled by the study authors: Using reference gene primer amplification, nucleated cell counts were estimated. The method was immunoSEQ multiplex PCR; TCRdb's version includes in-frame clones alone and lacks a portion of them. D and trimming were read from the DNA, whereas the V and J calls and clone size are those reported in that table. Of roughly 260,000 clones listed, around 93% are singletons. Recruitment covered about 25 US areas and drew participants whose ages spanned roughly 18 to 90 years. Assignment of participants to cohorts was predicated upon participant-reported clinical history. This CDR3 has 19 residues. Looked up from germline, CDR1 is MDHEN and CDR2 is SYDVKM. V lost 6 bases, J lost 5 bases, and 18 bases stayed unmatched.

Sequenced sample: PBMCs or T cells enriched from blood (not recorded which). The receptor comes from a human donor in a cohort exposed to, infected with or recovered from COVID-19 (not recorded which). The donor label of this sample is uncertain. The chain links TRBV28 to TRBJ1-6, with 8 bases fitting TRBD1. The chain's CDR3 is CASSSIRDRRTYNNSPLHF. Written as DNA, the CDR3 is TGTGCCAGCAGCAGTATCCGGGACAGGAGAACCTATAATAATTCACCCCTCCACTTT.